This passage covers 27 T cell receptor beta chains from one sample sequenced in a study of blood T cell repertoires in COVID-19 (dated by TCRdb to the early 2020s). Libraries were built with the immunoSEQ multiplex PCR assay. In its TCRdb copy, this immuneACCESS table keeps in-frame sequences only and misses some clones. Where compared with another copy, unresolved V genes explain less than half of these, and the others have no known cause. The sample yields 100,000 to 150,000 clones; around 82% were counted once. The ten largest clones represent 1.1% to 1.5% of the sample. The specimen sequenced was peripheral blood. The source is a man aged 60 to 75 with acute or convalescent COVID-19.

The CDR3 reads CATSDTRLTGELFF. The CDR3, as DNA: TGTGCCACCAGTGACACTAGGCTTACCGGGGAGCTGTTTTTT. The gene calls are TRBV24-1 and TRBJ2-2; tentatively, D is TRBD2 (5 bases). The germline gives CDR1 KGHDR, CDR2 SFDVKD. V lost 4 bases, J lost 5 bases, and 10 bases lay in between. CDR3 length: 14 amino acids.

This CDR3 reads CASSFEGAGGYTF. Written as DNA, the CDR3 is TGTGCCAGCAGCTTTGAGGGGGCCGGTGGCTACACCTTC. The chain has TRBV5-4 and TRBJ1-2; 7 nucleotides align to TRBD1. J was trimmed by 7 bases and V by 2 bases; bases with no gene match: 5. The CDR3 has 13 amino acids. From germline, CDR1 is SGHNT and CDR2 YYREEE (reference sequence). Full variable domain (remainder filled in from reference TRBV5-4 and TRBJ1-2): ETGVTQSPTHLIKTRGQQVTLRCSSQSGHNTVSWYQQALGQGPQFIFQYYREEENGRGNFPPRFSGLQFPNYSSELNVNALELDDSALYLCASSFEGAGGYTFGSGTRLTVV.

The chain combines TRBV11-3 with TRBJ2-1; 15 nucleotides align to TRBD2. Germline loops: CDR1 SGHNT, CDR2 YENEEA. The CDR3 contains 15 residues. V lost 5 bases, J lost 5 bases, and 1 base stayed unmatched. The CDR3 spells CASSRTSGGDNEQFF. The CDR3, as DNA: TGTGCCAGCAGCCGGACTAGCGGGGGGGACAATGAGCAGTTCTTC.

This clone occurred a few times. The chain's CDR3 is CASSLGAGDNQPQHF. In DNA form, the CDR3 reads TGTGCCAGCAGCTTGGGGGCGGGGGACAATCAGCCCCAGCATTTT. The chain uses TRBV5-4 and TRBJ1-5; the D gene is possibly TRBD1 (5 bases). V was shortened by 0 bases and J by 3 bases, with 10 bases between the two germline ends. The V gene's germline CDR1 is SGHNT and CDR2 YYREEE (reference sequence). The CDR3 covers 15 residues. Supplemented by reference TRBV5-4 and TRBJ1-5, the full variable domain reads ETGVTQSPTHLIKTRGQQVTLRCSSQSGHNTVSWYQQALGQGPQFIFQYYREEENGRGNFPPRFSGLQFPNYSSELNVNALELDDSALYLCASSLGAGDNQPQHFGDGTRLSIL.

The J gene is TRBJ2-3, the V gene TRBV6-5; tentatively, D is TRBD2 (5 bases). The CDR3 runs 15 residues. V was pared by 4 bases and J by 2 bases, with 13 bases between. Germline V gives CDR1 MNHEY, CDR2 SVGAGI. The CDR3 sequence: CASSSTRTYTDTQYF. The CDR3 DNA follows: TGTGCCAGCAGTTCAACTCGGACTTACACAGATACGCAGTATTTT.

Only a few counts were recorded for this clone. The chain has TRBV7-3 and TRBJ2-3; TRBD1 might be the D (5 bases). Germline CDR1 is SGHTA and CDR2 is FQGTGA. The V end lost 5 bases, the J end lost 5 bases, and 20 bases lay between the germline ends. The CDR3 sequence is 16 residues long. The CDR3 DNA is TGTGCCAGCAGCCCAGTAGGGGAATATAGCTTAGATACGCAGTATTTT. This gives the protein CASSPVGEYSLDTQYF.

The gene calls are TRBV5-1 and TRBJ2-5; D possibly corresponds to TRBD2 (5 bases). The V gene lost 2 bases and the J gene lost 0 bases, with 8 bases spanning the gap. This CDR3 region has 14 residues. From germline, CDR1 is SGHRS and CDR2 YFSETQ. The CDR3 sequence is CASSFRGNQETQYF. Written as DNA, the CDR3 is TGCGCCAGCAGCTTTCGGGGAAACCAAGAGACCCAGTACTTC.

The CDR3 loop reads CASSQSYGYTF. CDR3 nucleotides: TGTGCCAGCAGCCAGTCCTATGGCTACACCTTC. The chain couples TRBV11-2 to TRBJ1-2; D not certain. Germline CDR1 SGHAT, CDR2 FQNNGV. Trimming removed 5 bases at V and 4 bases at J, with 5 bases between. This CDR3 spans 11 amino acids. The full variable domain, rest sourced from reference TRBV11-2 and TRBJ1-2, is EAGVAQSPRYKIIEKRQSVAFWCNPISGHATLYWYQQILGQGPKLLIQFQNNGVVDDSQLPKDRFSAERLKGVDSTLKIQPAKLEDSAVYLCASSQSYGYTFGSGTRLTVV.

The CDR3 spells CASSVEAGTDTQYF. The DNA for the CDR3 is TGTGCCAGCAGCGTAGAAGCGGGAACAGATACGCAGTATTTT. The chain employs TRBV9 and TRBJ2-3; 7 nucleotides match TRBD2. J was trimmed by 3 bases and V by 0 bases; bases with no gene match: 1. The CDR3 contains 14 residues. Germline lookup yields CDR1 SGDLS and CDR2 YYNGEE.

The rearrangement joins TRBV3-1 (or the pseudogene TRBV3-2) to TRBJ2-1, with D unclear. This CDR3 is built from 13 residues. Germline loops: CDR1 LGHDT, CDR2 YNNKEL (reference sequence). V lost 0 bases to trimming and J lost 9 bases, with 9 bases between them. CDR3 in DNA: TGTGCCAGCAGCCAAGAGCGGTCTCGTGAGCAGTTCTTC. Its translation is CASSQERSREQFF.

This clone was counted once. The J gene is TRBJ2-7, the V gene TRBV10-2; weak D call: TRBD2 (5 bases). V was pared by 6 bases and J by 3 bases, with 12 bases between. Germline loops: CDR1 WSHSY, CDR2 SAAADI. The CDR3 runs 13 residues. The CDR3 sequence is CASRDSYNYEQYF. The CDR3, as DNA: TGCGCCAGCAGGGACTCATACAACTACGAGCAGTACTTC.

The genes are TRBV5-1 and TRBJ2-3; 11 positions match TRBD2. The CDR3 runs 16 residues. Germline V gives CDR1 SGHRS, CDR2 YFSETQ. V shed 4 bases, J shed 2 bases, and the junction held 6 bases outside the gene matches. The CDR3 protein is CASSPGTSGFTDTQYF. The CDR3 region has the DNA TGCGCCAGCAGCCCGGGGACTAGCGGTTTCACAGATACGCAGTATTTT.

V and J are TRBV19 and TRBJ1-6; D is perhaps TRBD1 (5 bases). V dropped 2 bases and J dropped 0 bases, with 11 bases sitting between them. There are 17 residues in the CDR3. Germline CDR1 reads LNHDA; CDR2 reads SQIVND (reference sequence). The DNA for the CDR3 is TGTGCCAGTAGTATATTGGGCGGACACTCCTATAATTCACCCCTCCACTTT. As protein: CASSILGGHSYNSPLHF.

The rearrangement uses TRBV28 and TRBJ1-6; 9 nucleotides agree with TRBD1. CDR1 and CDR2 (germline): MDHEN, SYDVKM. The J segment lost 1 base and the V segment lost 4 bases, leaving 8 bases of the junction unmatched. This CDR3 spans 18 amino acids. CDR3 nucleotide sequence: TGTGCCAGCAGTTCTTACGGACAGGGGAAGTCCTATAATTCACCCCTCCACTTT. It codes for CASSSYGQGKSYNSPLHF.

The CDR3 protein is CAINTGEVSTDTQYF. In DNA form, the CDR3 reads TGTGCCATCAATACAGGGGAAGTTAGCACAGATACGCAGTATTTT. The chain joins TRBV10-3 to TRBJ2-3, with TRBD1 matching over 7 bases. Germline lookup yields CDR1 ENHRY and CDR2 SYGVKD. This CDR3 contains 15 residues. V lost 7 bases and J lost 0; bases outside the gene matches: 7.

The chain carries TRBV6-5 and TRBJ2-7; tentative D call: TRBD2 (6 bases). Germline V gene lookup returns CDR1 MNHEY and CDR2 SVGAGI. The CDR3 extends over 13 amino acids. V was trimmed by 6 bases and J by 3 bases, leaving 12 bases between them. The CDR3 nucleotides read TGTGCCAGCAGCCCGACTAGAAACTACGAGCAGTACTTC. Translating gives CASSPTRNYEQYF.

The chain links TRBV12-3 or TRBV12-4 to TRBJ2-7; TRBD1 is a possible D gene (6 bases). Trimming pared 3 bases from V and 3 bases from J, leaving 6 bases between. This CDR3 region has 12 residues. In DNA form, the CDR3 reads TGTGCCAGCAGTTTGACAGGCTACGAGCAGTACTTC. Its translation: CASSLTGYEQYF.

The V call is TRBV19, the J call TRBJ1-2, with a tentative D call TRBD1 (6 bases). The CDR3 has 14 residues. Deletions cut 5 bases from V and 3 bases from J, with 13 bases between. Germline CDR1 is LNHDA and CDR2 is SQIVND (reference sequence). CDR3 region: CASSPQGIYYGYTF. CDR3 DNA sequence: TGTGCCAGTAGTCCTCAGGGGATCTACTATGGCTACACCTTC.

CDR3 DNA sequence: TGCAGCGTTGCAGTATCGGGGAACTACGAGCAGTACTTC. Its translation: CSVAVSGNYEQYF. The chain uses TRBV29-1 and TRBJ2-7, with a tentative D call TRBD2 (5 bases). This CDR3 is built from 13 residues. V lost 4 bases and J 3 bases, leaving 13 bases between the germline ends. Germline V gene data show CDR1 as SQVTM and CDR2 as ANQGSEA.

The chain employs TRBV4-1 and TRBJ2-5; weak D call: TRBD2 (6 bases). CDR3 length equals 15 residues. Per germline, CDR1 MGHRA and CDR2 YSYEKL. The V and J ends lost 1 base and 5 bases respectively, with 14 bases between them. CDR3 sequence reads: CASSQVFGGRETQYF. CDR3 sequence (DNA): TGCGCCAGCAGCCAAGTTTTTGGGGGGAGGGAGACCCAGTACTTC.

This clone has only one observation. V and J are TRBV7-6 and TRBJ1-1, with D possibly being TRBD1 (6 bases). From germline, CDR1 is SGHVS and CDR2 FNYEAQ. Trimming removed 1 base from V and 11 bases from J, with 17 bases in between. The CDR3 totals 14 residues. CDR3 amino acids: CASSLGTDPSRAFF. The DNA for the CDR3 is TGTGCCAGCAGCTTAGGGACAGACCCCTCCCGGGCTTTCTTT. The full variable domain, its missing parts supplied by reference TRBV7-6 and TRBJ1-1, is GAGVSQSPRYKVTKRGQDVALRCDPISGHVSLYWYRQALGQGPEFLTYFNYEAQQDKSGLPNDRFSAERPEGSISTLTIQRTEQRDSAMYRCASSLGTDPSRAFFGQGTRLTVV.

This chain joins TRBV28 and TRBJ2-7, with D perhaps matching TRBD1 (5 bases). The CDR3 loop spans 14 amino acids. Deletions cut 4 bases from V and 2 bases from J, with 12 bases between. The germline V gene encodes CDR1 MDHEN and CDR2 SYDVKM. The CDR3 DNA is TGTGCCAGCAGTTGGGGCGACAGAACCTACGAGCAGTACTTC. Amino acid sequence: CASSWGDRTYEQYF.

The V and J genes are TRBV19 and TRBJ2-5; D gene unclear. V was cut by 9 bases and J by 0 bases, with 20 bases left in between. The germline CDR1 and CDR2 sequences are LNHDA and SQIVND (reference sequence). The CDR3 is 16 residues long. The CDR3 region is CARPLSAQLYQETQYF. The CDR3 region has the DNA TGTGCCAGGCCGCTCTCTGCGCAACTGTACCAAGAGACCCAGTACTTC.

The chain employs TRBV29-1 and TRBJ1-1; 8 positions agree with TRBD1. The trim removed 6 bases at V and 5 bases at J, leaving 17 bases unmatched. The CDR3 extends over 16 amino acids. Per the germline V gene, CDR1 is SQVTM and CDR2 is ANQGSEA. DNA of the CDR3: TGCAGCGTCGATTCAGGGGACAGGTTGGTCGGGACTGAAGCTTTCTTT. Amino acids: CSVDSGDRLVGTEAFF. The full variable domain, rest sourced from reference TRBV29-1 and TRBJ1-1, is SAVISQKPSRDICQRGTSLTIQCQVDSQVTMMFWYRQQPGQSLTLIATANQGSEATYESGFVIDKFPISRPNLTFSTLTVSNMSPEDSSIYLCSVDSGDRLVGTEAFFGQGTRLTVV.

V usage is TRBV10-3 and J usage is TRBJ2-5, with D hard to call. Trimming cost V 7 bases and J 0 bases, with 9 bases left between them. The CDR3 is 13 residues long. Germline-derived CDR1 and CDR2 are ENHRY and SYGVKD. The CDR3 bases are TGTGCCATCAACGCGGAGTACCAAGAGACCCAGTACTTC. Amino acids: CAINAEYQETQYF.

The rearrangement joins TRBV29-1 to TRBJ1-2; the match to TRBD1 covers 9 bases. The CDR3 has 15 residues. V shed 2 bases, J shed 4 bases, and the junction held 8 bases outside the gene matches. Per germline, CDR1 SQVTM and CDR2 ANQGSEA. CDR3 protein: CSVERGTGSVYGYTF. CDR3 DNA: TGCAGCGTTGAACGGGGGACAGGGTCCGTCTATGGCTACACCTTC.

V gene TRBV19 combines with J gene TRBJ1-5, with 8 nucleotides matching TRBD1. This CDR3 is built from 14 residues. J was trimmed by 5 bases and V by 6 bases; bases with no gene match: 6. Germline-derived CDR1 and CDR2 are LNHDA and SQIVND (reference sequence). This CDR3 reads CASSEGQGYQPQHF. CDR3 nucleotides: TGTGCCAGTAGCGAAGGACAGGGCTATCAGCCCCAGCATTTT.